This T cell receptor beta chain was observed in a study of CD8+ T cells in alopecia areata. About the research overall: A 6-month period off drug followed tofacitinib, which lasted 6 to 18 months.

RNA extraction and reverse transcription yielded cDNA as sequencing template. Assay used: immunoSEQ multiplex PCR; TCRdb lists only in-frame clones, some missing. Of about 180,000 clones listed, 50% to 65% were seen once; the top ten hold roughly a tenth. Treatment: oral pan-JAK inhibitor, 5-10 mg twice daily. Germline V gene data show CDR1 as LNHDA and CDR2 as SQIVND (reference sequence). The CDR3 contains 14 residues. V was shortened by 3 bases and J by 0 bases, with 6 bases between the two germline ends. Notes on the study in general: With tofacitinib ongoing, many expanded lesional clones persisted in both scalp and blood.

Turning to this clone: The antigen is not known. Additional DNA sequences in this sample encode the identical CDR3.

The chain recombines TRBV19 with TRBJ2-1; tentatively, D is TRBD1 or TRBD2 (5 bases each). This specimen was CD8+ T cells sorted from blood, taken at week 24, from a patient treated with tofacitinib. This clonotype was obtained from a human donor with alopecia areata. CDR3 coding DNA: TGTGCCAGTAGTATTGGGGGCTCCTACAATGAGCAGTTCTTC. Its translation is CASSIGGSYNEQFF.